One sample yielded the 27 T cell receptor beta chains listed below, sequenced in a study of post-analysis software for immune sequencing data. Study-wide findings and caveats: Controls showed lower frequencies than patients for four to six TRBV segments, and TRBV5-6, TRBV5-1 and TRBV20-1 were among these.

Unique molecular identifiers had been added to the TCR beta cDNA libraries. TCRdb re-analysed the PCR reads in MiXCR, keeping a single row per CDR3 protein. The sample records hundreds of thousands of distinct CDR3 sequences, around 27% being singletons. No cognate antigen is known for these TCRs. The source material was blood. These receptors were collected from a girl aged 10-17 years with multiple sclerosis.

This clonotype has more than one count but fewer than ten. The rearrangement uses TRBV4-2 and TRBJ1-1; maybe TRBD1 (6 bases). Germline V lookup: CDR1 LGHNA, CDR2 YNFKEQ. V was pared by 3 bases and J by 3 bases, with 17 bases between. This CDR3 is built from 16 residues. CDR3 nucleotide sequence: TGTGCCAGCAGCCAGGGACGGACAGCGTGGGACACTGAAGCTTTCTTT. Translated: CASSQGRTAWDTEAFF.

This clonotype showed up just a few times. The chain uses TRBV14 and TRBJ1-1, with TRBD1 matching over 7 bases. This CDR3 has 15 residues. With 1 base clipped from V and 1 base from J, the junction kept 3 bases outside the gene matches. The V gene's germline CDR1 is SGHDN and CDR2 FVKESK. Here the CDR3 reads CASSQVTGRNTEAFF. CDR3 bases: TGTGCCAGCAGCCAAGTGACAGGGCGGAACACTGAAGCTTTCTTT.

The chain is built from TRBV25-1 and TRBJ2-7; maybe TRBD1 (5 bases). Germline V CDR1 and CDR2: MGHDK, SYGVNS. The V gene lost 6 bases and the J gene lost 6 bases, with 18 bases spanning the gap. This CDR3 is 14 amino acids long. Written as DNA, the CDR3 is TGTGCCAGCAGACCAGCAGGGTCCGCTTTCGAGCAGTACTTC. Encoded protein: CASRPAGSAFEQYF.

The table lists this clonotype with a few counts. The chain has TRBV24-1 and TRBJ2-1; the match to TRBD1 covers 12 bases. The V segment lost 9 bases and the J segment 8 bases; nucleotides outside the gene matches: 4. This CDR3 contains 13 residues. Germline CDR1 is KGHDR and CDR2 is SFDVKD. CDR3 bases: TGTGCCACCGGGACAGGGGGCATCGATGAGCAGTTCTTC. Translation gives CATGTGGIDEQFF.

This clonotype has just a few counts. CDR3 DNA: TGTGCCAGCAAGAGGGGCACTGAAGCTTTCTTT. The encoded protein is CASKRGTEAFF. The gene calls are TRBV12-3 or TRBV12-4 and TRBJ1-1; TRBD1 is a possible D gene (5 bases). The V end lost 7 bases, the J end lost 4 bases, and 7 bases lay between the germline ends. This CDR3 has 11 residues.

Of note for this clonotype: One end of the junction fails to match germline, which may point to a read error. The rearrangement uses TRBV6-2 or TRBV6-3 and TRBJ2-3; 7 nucleotides align to TRBD2. Per germline, CDR1 MNHEY and CDR2 SVGEGT. This CDR3 has 13 residues. The CDR3 DNA is TGTGCCAGCAGACCCCCGGGAGGAGATACGCAGGATTTT. Translated: CASRPPGGDTQDF.

This clonotype was recorded a few times. This could be a read error, since a much larger clone is one nucleotide away. The chain is built from TRBV12-3 or TRBV12-4 and TRBJ2-6, with D perhaps given as TRBD1 or TRBD2 (5 bases each). This CDR3 comprises 15 residues. The ends were cut back, 2 bases at V and 2 bases at J, with 7 bases in the middle. DNA for the CDR3: TGTGCCAGCAGTTTATGGGGGACTGGGGCCAACGTCCTGACTTTC. This codes for CASSLWGTGANVLTF.

This chain uses TRBV12-3 or TRBV12-4 with TRBJ1-2, with 9 nucleotides matching TRBD1. This CDR3 has 13 amino acids. The J segment lost 8 bases and the V segment lost 6 bases, leaving 7 bases of the junction unmatched. CDR3 amino acids: CASSRDRASGYTF. CDR3 bases: TGTGCCAGCAGCCGGGACAGGGCGAGCGGCTACACCTTC.

This rearrangement joins TRBV5-6 to TRBJ2-5; the D gene is possibly TRBD1 (5 bases). The CDR3 contains 17 residues. Germline CDR1 is SGHDT and CDR2 is YYEEEE. The germline V and J ends were trimmed by 2 bases and 1 base, with 18 bases remaining between them. The CDR3 protein is CASSFHMDTQIQETQYF. The CDR3 bases are TGTGCCAGCAGCTTTCATATGGACACCCAGATCCAAGAGACCCAGTACTTC. The variable domain in full, with the rest retrieved from reference TRBV5-6 and TRBJ2-5, is DAGVTQSPTHLIKTRGQQVTLRCSPKSGHDTVSWYQQALGQGPQFIFQYYEEEERQRGNFPDRFSGHQFPNYSSELNVNALLLGDSALYLCASSFHMDTQIQETQYFGPGTRLLVL.

The rearrangement joins TRBV10-3 to TRBJ1-2; possibly TRBD1 for D (5 bases). The CDR3 has 14 residues. Trimming took off 2 bases at V and 3 bases at J, with 10 bases between the two ends. CDR1 ENHRY and CDR2 SYGVKD come from the germline V gene. CDR3 sequence (DNA): TGTGCCATCAGTGAGGCCCAGGGTTACTATGGCTACACCTTC. Amino acids: CAISEAQGYYGYTF.

The genes are TRBV25-1 and TRBJ1-5; D is ambiguous. CDR1 and CDR2 from the germline V gene are MGHDK and SYGVNS. Trimming pared 5 bases from V and 6 bases from J, leaving 11 bases between. CDR3 length: 13 amino acids. Here the CDR3 reads CASSFGLTQPQHF. For the CDR3, the DNA is TGTGCCAGCAGTTTCGGACTGACTCAGCCCCAGCATTTT.

This clonotype was observed a few times. The chain carries TRBV5-1 and TRBJ1-2; 8 bases fit TRBD1. This CDR3 comprises 13 residues. With V trimmed by 4 bases and J by 7 bases, 6 bases remained unmatched. Germline values: CDR1 SGHRS, CDR2 YFSETQ. The CDR3 DNA reads TGCGCCAGCAGCGCAGACAGGGGAAGTGGCTACACCTTC. This translates into CASSADRGSGYTF.

V is TRBV2 and J is TRBJ1-2; D may be TRBD1 (6 bases). The CDR3 is 14 residues long. In germline, CDR1 is SNHLY, CDR2 FYNNEI. V was clipped by 6 bases and J by 4 bases, with 15 bases between them. For the CDR3, the DNA is TGTGCCAGCAGGCAAGGGGGGACAACCTATGGCTACACCTTC. As protein: CASRQGGTTYGYTF.

This chain uses TRBV20-1 with TRBJ2-5, with 12 bases identical to TRBD2. CDR3 length equals 18 residues. Germline assignment: CDR1 DFQATT and CDR2 SNEGSKA (reference sequence). V was pared by 0 bases and J by 4 bases, with 12 bases of the junction left unmatched. The CDR3 region has the DNA TGCAGTGCTAGAGATTTTAAAGGACTAGCGGGAAGGGGAGAGACCCAGTACTTC. Translation: CSARDFKGLAGRGETQYF.

The chain is built from TRBV6-1 and TRBJ1-6, with TRBD1 as a possible D gene (5 bases). CDR1 MNHNS and CDR2 SASEGT come from the germline V gene. The CDR3 runs to 13 residues. The V end was cut by 4 bases, the J end by 6 bases, with 7 bases between. CDR3 bases: TGTGCCAGCAGTGGACAGACTAATTCACCCCTCCACTTT. This gives the protein CASSGQTNSPLHF.

This clonotype was counted only a few times. The chain has TRBV20-1 and TRBJ2-1, with TRBD2 matching 9 bases. The CDR3 consists of 16 residues. Germline CDR1 DFQATT, CDR2 SNEGSKA (reference sequence). After removal of 0 bases from V and 4 bases from J, the junction contained 7 bases not matched to a gene. The CDR3, as DNA: TGCAGTGCTAGAGATCTGCGGGGGGGCCCGTACAATGAGCAGTTCTTC. It codes for CSARDLRGGPYNEQFF.

The chain is built from TRBV7-9 and TRBJ1-5, with D possibly TRBD1 on 6 matching bases. This CDR3 is 12 amino acids long. Trimming cost V 8 bases and J 4 bases, with 9 bases left between them. The V gene's germline CDR1 is SEHNR and CDR2 FQNEAQ (reference sequence). This CDR3 reads CASATGNQPQHF. The CDR3 region has the DNA TGTGCCAGCGCTACAGGGAATCAGCCCCAGCATTTT.

This chain joins TRBV20-1 and TRBJ2-7, with D possibly being TRBD2 (5 bases). Germline lookup yields CDR1 DFQATT and CDR2 SNEGSKA (reference sequence). CDR3 size: 14 residues. The V end lost 5 bases, the J end lost 4 bases, and 18 bases lay between the germline ends. The CDR3 nucleotides read TGCAGTGCTCATACACTAGTGGACGAATACGAGCAGTACTTC. Translation: CSAHTLVDEYEQYF.

The rearrangement joins TRBV11-2 to TRBJ2-2; either TRBD1 or TRBD2 may supply D (6 bases each). The germline V and J ends were trimmed by 5 bases and 6 bases, with 19 bases remaining between them. Germline values: CDR1 SGHAT, CDR2 FQNNGV. CDR3 size: 16 residues. CDR3 in amino acids: CASSPTHGGGAGELFF. As DNA, the CDR3 is TGTGCCAGCAGCCCTACACACGGGGGCGGCGCCGGGGAGCTGTTTTTT. The complete variable domain, with remaining parts taken from reference TRBV11-2 and TRBJ2-2, reads EAGVAQSPRYKIIEKRQSVAFWCNPISGHATLYWYQQILGQGPKLLIQFQNNGVVDDSQLPKDRFSAERLKGVDSTLKIQPAKLEDSAVYLCASSPTHGGGAGELFFGEGSRLTVL.

The table lists this clonotype with a few counts. The chain employs TRBV7-2 and TRBJ2-3; D uncertain. CDR1 and CDR2 (germline): SGHTA, FQGNSA. The CDR3 has 13 amino acids. V dropped 5 bases and J dropped 2 bases, with 8 bases sitting between them. The CDR3 region has the DNA TGTGCCAGCAGCGTGCACCCCACAGATACGCAGTATTTT. This codes for CASSVHPTDTQYF. The full variable domain, completed using reference TRBV7-2 and TRBJ2-3, is GAGVSQSPSNKVTEKGKDVELRCDPISGHTALYWYRQSLGQGLEFLIYFQGNSAPDKSGLPSDRFSAERTGGSVSTLTIQRTQQEDSAVYLCASSVHPTDTQYFGPGTRLTVL.

V gene TRBV20-1 combines with J gene TRBJ1-6; 11 positions agree with TRBD1. J was trimmed by 8 bases and V by 1 base; bases with no gene match: 7. The CDR3 consists of 16 residues. Per the germline V gene, CDR1 is DFQATT and CDR2 is SNEGSKA (reference sequence). The CDR3 DNA is TGCAGTGCTAGAGCCGGGGACAGGGGGAGTCATTCACCCCTCCACTTT. Amino acid sequence: CSARAGDRGSHSPLHF.

This clonotype was picked up a small number of times. This sequence joins TRBV18 and TRBJ2-1, with 12 bases aligning to TRBD2. Germline CDR1 is KGHSH and CDR2 is LQKENI. This CDR3 has 14 amino acids. Germline trimming cut 4 bases from V and 9 bases from J; bases unmatched to any gene: 4. The CDR3 bases are TGTGCCAGCTCACTCGGACTAGCGGGGACTGAGCAGTTCTTC. It encodes CASSLGLAGTEQFF.

The V and J genes are TRBV28 and TRBJ2-5; the match to TRBD2 covers 7 bases. The CDR3 contains 12 residues. The trim removed 3 bases at V and 10 bases at J, leaving 5 bases unmatched. Germline CDR1 reads MDHEN; CDR2 reads SYDVKM. The CDR3 DNA follows: TGTGCCAGCAGTTTCCCCCTAGCGGTCCAGTACTTC. It is translated as CASSFPLAVQYF.

The V and J genes are TRBV28 and TRBJ2-7; TRBD2 might be the D (5 bases). The J call is in doubt because the DNA end fits TRBJ2-5 better. Germline CDR1 MDHEN, CDR2 SYDVKM. This CDR3 has 14 residues. The CDR3 DNA reads TGTGCCAGCAGTGTCTCCGGGGTCCAAGAGACCCAGTACTTC. Encoded protein: CASSVSGVQETQYF.

This clonotype was detected only a few times. CDR3 amino acids: CASSSKQGPSYNEQFF. Written as DNA, the CDR3 is TGTGCCAGCAGCTCCAAACAGGGACCCTCCTACAATGAGCAGTTCTTC. The chain couples TRBV7-2 to TRBJ2-1; D is possibly TRBD1 (6 bases). The ends were cut back, 4 bases at V and 0 bases at J, with 13 bases in the middle. The germline gives CDR1 SGHTA, CDR2 FQGNSA. The CDR3 runs to 16 residues. Supplemented by reference TRBV7-2 and TRBJ2-1, the full variable domain reads GAGVSQSPSNKVTEKGKDVELRCDPISGHTALYWYRQSLGQGLEFLIYFQGNSAPDKSGLPSDRFSAERTGGSVSTLTIQRTQQEDSAVYLCASSSKQGPSYNEQFFGPGTRLTVL.

The chain links TRBV5-6 to TRBJ1-1, with a weak D call TRBD1 (5 bases). V was trimmed by 0 bases and J by 5 bases, leaving 14 bases between them. The CDR3 runs to 15 residues. Germline lookup yields CDR1 SGHDT and CDR2 YYEEEE. DNA for the CDR3: TGTGCCAGCAGCTTGGCCCGGGGGACCGGGACTGAAGCTTTCTTT. Translating it yields CASSLARGTGTEAFF. The variable domain in full, completed from reference TRBV5-6 and TRBJ1-1, reads DAGVTQSPTHLIKTRGQQVTLRCSPKSGHDTVSWYQQALGQGPQFIFQYYEEEERQRGNFPDRFSGHQFPNYSSELNVNALLLGDSALYLCASSLARGTGTEAFFGQGTRLTVV.

For the CDR3, the DNA is TGTGCCAGCAGCCAAGACTTGCTGGCAGGCGAAAACTATGGCTACACCTTC. It encodes CASSQDLLAGENYGYTF. The V call is TRBV4-2, the J call TRBJ1-2; no definite D call. This CDR3 has 17 amino acids. Trimming removed 0 bases at V and 2 bases at J, with 16 bases between. Germline V gene data show CDR1 as LGHNA and CDR2 as YNFKEQ.